This section outlines one T cell receptor beta chain sequence together with its context. This specimen comes from a study of blood T cell repertoires in COVID-19. CDR1 and CDR2 (germline): LNHDA, SQIVND (reference sequence). V was trimmed by 0 bases and J by 4 bases, leaving 13 bases between them. This CDR3 spans 15 amino acids. Profiling relied on immunoSEQ multiplex PCR, and the TCRdb table lists in-frame clones only, not all of them. Of roughly 230,000 clones listed, roughly 84% were seen once; the top ten hold 7.2%. The chain combines TRBV19 with TRBJ2-7; maybe TRBD2 (5 bases). Sequencing used PBMCs or T cells enriched from blood (not recorded which). The sequence derives from a young man in a cohort exposed to, infected with or recovered from COVID-19 (not recorded which). The CDR3 DNA reads as TGTGCCAGTAGTATAGATTCGAGGGAAGTGTACGAGCAGTACTTC. It encodes CASSIDSREVYEQYF.